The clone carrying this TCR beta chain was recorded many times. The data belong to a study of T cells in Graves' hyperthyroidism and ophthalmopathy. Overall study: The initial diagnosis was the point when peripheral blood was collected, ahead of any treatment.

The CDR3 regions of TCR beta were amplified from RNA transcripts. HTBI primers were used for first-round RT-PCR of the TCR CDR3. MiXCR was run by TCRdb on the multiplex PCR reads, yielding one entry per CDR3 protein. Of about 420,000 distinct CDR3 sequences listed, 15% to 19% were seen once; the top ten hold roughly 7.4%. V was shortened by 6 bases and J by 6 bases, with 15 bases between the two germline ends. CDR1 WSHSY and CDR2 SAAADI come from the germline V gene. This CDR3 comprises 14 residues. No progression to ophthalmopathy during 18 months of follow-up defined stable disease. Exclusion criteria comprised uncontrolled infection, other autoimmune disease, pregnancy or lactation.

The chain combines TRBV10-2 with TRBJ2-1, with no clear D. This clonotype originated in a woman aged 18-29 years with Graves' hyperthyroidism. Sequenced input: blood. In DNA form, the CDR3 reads TGCGCCAGCAGCGAGACACGTTGGGGCAATGAGCAGTTCTTC. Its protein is CASSETRWGNEQFF.